Presented here are 9 T cell receptor beta chains from one specimen sequenced in a study of blood T cell repertoires in COVID-19. Here immunoSEQ multiplex PCR was the method, and the copy in TCRdb shows in-frame clones only, minus some. The sample lists about 400,000 clones; approximately 86% were seen once. The material sequenced was peripheral blood. All receptors derive from a human donor in a cohort sampled during active COVID-19.

The V and J genes are TRBV25-1 and TRBJ2-5; 8 nucleotides line up with TRBD2. This CDR3 comprises 11 residues. With V trimmed by 8 bases and J by 5 bases, 1 base remained unmatched. Germline loops: CDR1 MGHDK, CDR2 SYGVNS. CDR3 bases: TGTGCCAGCCGGGAGGGGGAGACCCAGTACTTC. Its translation is CASREGETQYF.

This clone was observed a handful of times. The chain is built from TRBV2 and TRBJ1-4, with D possibly TRBD1 on 5 matching bases. CDR1 and CDR2 from the germline V gene are SNHLY and FYNNEI. V lost 2 bases, J lost 0 bases, and 10 bases lay in between. The CDR3 covers 16 residues. The CDR3 DNA sequence: TGTGCCAGCAGTGAAATGGCAGGGCCAACTAATGAAAAACTGTTTTTT. Translated, it gives CASSEMAGPTNEKLFF.

This clone was counted once. The CDR3 protein is CASSFDRANEKLFF. In DNA, the CDR3 is TGTGCCAGCAGCTTCGACAGAGCTAATGAAAAACTGTTTTTT. The chain links TRBV6-5 to TRBJ1-4, with a possible D match to TRBD1 (5 bases). Trimming pared 6 bases from V and 3 bases from J, leaving 11 bases between. Germline values: CDR1 MNHEY, CDR2 SVGAGI. This CDR3 comprises 14 residues.

As for this clone: This could be a read error, since a much larger clone is one nucleotide away. Other DNA variants within this sample encode the same CDR3. CDR3 in amino acids: CASSLSGNYGYTF. The CDR3 nucleotides read TGTGCCAGCAGTTTATCGGGGAACTATGGCTACACCTTC. The V gene is TRBV12-3 or TRBV12-4, the J gene TRBJ1-2; D unclear. V lost 2 bases and J lost 2, with 6 bases in between. The length of the CDR3 is 13 residues.

V gene TRBV9 combines with J gene TRBJ2-3; 8 bases are shared with TRBD2. The germline gives CDR1 SGDLS, CDR2 YYNGEE. V lost 3 bases to trimming and J lost 1 base; unmatched junction nucleotides: 7. This CDR3 is built from 16 residues. The CDR3 DNA reads as TGTGCCAGCAGCGCTCGGGGGGGGCCGGGCACAGATACGCAGTATTTT. It is translated as CASSARGGPGTDTQYF.

The chain combines TRBV7-7 with TRBJ2-1, with 9 bases aligning to TRBD2. Germline-derived CDR1 and CDR2 are SSHAT and FNYEAQ (reference sequence). This CDR3 is built from 16 residues. With 5 bases clipped from V and 7 bases from J, the junction kept 12 bases outside the gene matches. CDR3 region: CASSPGPAGGGNEQFF. Written as DNA, the CDR3 is TGTGCCAGCAGCCCCGGGCCAGCGGGAGGCGGGAATGAGCAGTTCTTC.

The V call is TRBV30, the J call TRBJ1-1; D unclear. Germline V lookup: CDR1 GTSNPN, CDR2 SVGIG (reference sequence). Trimming removed 0 bases at V and 8 bases at J, with 10 bases between. The CDR3 loop spans 12 amino acids. For the CDR3, the DNA is TGTGCCTGGAGTGTGGGCAGGCAGGAAGCTTTCTTT. Residues: CAWSVGRQEAFF.

The genes are TRBV3-1 (or the pseudogene TRBV3-2) and TRBJ2-3; TRBD2 agrees at 9 bases. This CDR3 is built from 15 residues. The V segment lost 2 bases and the J segment 3 bases; nucleotides outside the gene matches: 3. Germline V CDR1 and CDR2: LGHDT, YNNKEL (reference sequence). CDR3 amino acids: CASSQLSGSTDTQYF. The CDR3 region has the DNA TGTGCCAGCAGCCAACTTAGCGGGAGTACAGATACGCAGTATTTT.

The chain links TRBV2 to TRBJ2-3; D might be TRBD2 (5 bases). This CDR3 contains 14 residues. V gave up 8 bases and J gave up 4 bases, with 16 bases separating them. Germline V lookup: CDR1 SNHLY, CDR2 FYNNEI. The CDR3 sequence is CASVLARVSDTQYF. Here the CDR3 DNA reads TGTGCCAGCGTGCTAGCTCGAGTTTCAGATACGCAGTATTTT.